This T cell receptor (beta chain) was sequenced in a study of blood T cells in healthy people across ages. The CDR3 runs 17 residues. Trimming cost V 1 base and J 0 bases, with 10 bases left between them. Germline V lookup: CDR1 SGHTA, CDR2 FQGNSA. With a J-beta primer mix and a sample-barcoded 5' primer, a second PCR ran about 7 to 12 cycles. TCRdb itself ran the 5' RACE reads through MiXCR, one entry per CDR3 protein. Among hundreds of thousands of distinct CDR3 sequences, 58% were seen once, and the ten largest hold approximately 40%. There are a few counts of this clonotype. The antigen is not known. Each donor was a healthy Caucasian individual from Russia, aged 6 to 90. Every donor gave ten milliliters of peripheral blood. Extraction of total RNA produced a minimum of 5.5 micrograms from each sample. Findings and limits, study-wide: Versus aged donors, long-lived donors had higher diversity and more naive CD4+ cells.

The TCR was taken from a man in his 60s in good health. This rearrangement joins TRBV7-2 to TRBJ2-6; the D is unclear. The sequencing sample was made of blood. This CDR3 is CASSLDRTRSGANVLTF. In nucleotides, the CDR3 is TGTGCCAGCAGCTTAGATAGGACCCGCTCTGGGGCCAACGTCCTGACTTTC. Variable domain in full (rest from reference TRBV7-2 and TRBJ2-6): GAGVSQSPSNKVTEKGKDVELRCDPISGHTALYWYRQSLGQGLEFLIYFQGNSAPDKSGLPSDRFSAERTGGSVSTLTIQRTQQEDSAVYLCASSLDRTRSGANVLTFGAGSRLTVL.